The 10 T cell receptor beta chains given below trace back to one sample, sequenced in a study of response to subunit inactivated influenza vaccine. TCRdb analysed the RT-PCR reads with MiXCR anew, one entry per CDR3 protein. The repertoire has fewer than 750,000 distinct CDR3 sequences, approximately 14% of them found once; the top ten carry 8.5% to 14%. The material sequenced was PBMCs from blood, taken 12 days after vaccination. The receptors shown here come from a man aged 50 to 60 who received an inactivated influenza vaccine.

The rearrangement links TRBV5-1 to TRBJ2-2; no firm D call. CDR1 and CDR2 (germline): SGHRS, YFSETQ. Trimming cost V 8 bases and J 0 bases, with 11 bases left between them. The CDR3 runs 14 residues. The CDR3 coding sequence is TGCGCCAGTAGGGAACAGACGAACACCGGGGAGCTGTTTTTT. Translating gives CASREQTNTGELFF. The full variable domain, with the rest looked up from reference TRBV5-1 and TRBJ2-2, is KAGVTQTPRYLIKTRGQQVTLSCSPISGHRSVSWYQQTPGQGLQFLFEYFSETQRNKGNFPGRFSGRQFSNSRSEMNVSTLELGDSALYLCASREQTNTGELFFGEGSRLTVL.

V gene TRBV7-9 combines with J gene TRBJ2-1, with 8 bases fitting TRBD2. The CDR3 extends over 15 amino acids. Germline V CDR1 and CDR2: SEHNR, FQNEAQ (reference sequence). The trim removed 7 bases at V and 1 base at J, leaving 6 bases unmatched. The CDR3 is CASTLRGGSYNEQFF. In DNA form, the CDR3 reads TGTGCCAGCACGCTACGGGGGGGGTCCTACAATGAGCAGTTCTTC.

The chain carries TRBV7-2 and TRBJ2-4; maybe TRBD1 (6 bases). Germline CDR1 reads SGHTA; CDR2 reads FQGNSA. The CDR3 runs 16 residues. The germline V and J ends were trimmed by 3 bases and 0 bases, with 12 bases remaining between them. The CDR3 here is CASSLDRTIAKNIQYF. The CDR3 bases are TGTGCCAGCAGCTTGGACAGAACTATAGCCAAAAACATTCAGTACTTC.

This chain uses TRBV24-1 with TRBJ1-5, with D unresolved. The CDR3 sequence is 14 residues long. The ends were cut back, 3 bases at V and 9 bases at J, with 14 bases in the middle. Germline V lookup: CDR1 KGHDR, CDR2 SFDVKD. In DNA form, the CDR3 reads TGTGCCACCAGTGATACGGCGGGCCTTGGGCCCCAGCATTTT. Encoded protein: CATSDTAGLGPQHF.

The J gene is TRBJ2-2, the V gene TRBV5-4, with 8 bases identical to TRBD2. J gave up 4 bases and V 0 bases, and 14 bases lay outside the gene matches. The germline V gene has CDR1 SGHNT and CDR2 YYREEE (reference sequence). This CDR3 has 19 amino acids. The chain's CDR3 is CASSLAFFASGSRTGELFF. The CDR3 nucleotides read TGTGCCAGCAGCTTGGCCTTTTTTGCCAGCGGGAGTCGCACCGGGGAGCTGTTTTTT. Based on the CDR3 plus reference TRBV5-4 and TRBJ2-2, the full variable domain is ETGVTQSPTHLIKTRGQQVTLRCSSQSGHNTVSWYQQALGQGPQFIFQYYREEENGRGNFPPRFSGLQFPNYSSELNVNALELDDSALYLCASSLAFFASGSRTGELFFGEGSRLTVL.

CDR3: CASSYQYQGDTQYF. The CDR3 DNA is TGTGCCAGCAGTTACCAATATCAGGGAGATACGCAGTATTTT. The V call is TRBV6-5, the J call TRBJ2-3, with D perhaps matching TRBD1 (5 bases). V shed 2 bases and J shed 5 bases, with 11 bases lying between them. Germline values: CDR1 MNHEY, CDR2 SVGAGI. The CDR3 is 14 amino acids.

V gene TRBV25-1 combines with J gene TRBJ2-3; TRBD1 is a possible D gene (5 bases). This CDR3 comprises 17 residues. CDR1 MGHDK and CDR2 SYGVNS come from the germline V gene. V shed 1 base and J shed 2 bases, with 16 bases lying between them. The CDR3, as DNA: TGTGCCAGCAGTGAATTCGCGGACATACCTTTCACAGATACGCAGTATTTT. It encodes CASSEFADIPFTDTQYF.

V is TRBV29-1 and J is TRBJ2-3, with D possibly TRBD2 on 6 matching bases. The V end lost 7 bases, the J end lost 3 bases, and 11 bases lay between the germline ends. Germline-derived CDR1 and CDR2 are SQVTM and ANQGSEA. This CDR3 spans 12 amino acids. The CDR3 coding sequence is TGCAGCGCCGGTGGGGGGACAGATACGCAGTATTTT. It yields the protein CSAGGGTDTQYF.

This clonotype was detected many times. The chain links TRBV5-1 to TRBJ2-7; 9 bases map to TRBD1. Germline trimming cut 1 base from V and 3 bases from J; bases unmatched to any gene: 2. The CDR3 sequence is 14 residues long. Germline CDR1 and CDR2: SGHRS and YFSETQ. The DNA for the CDR3 is TGCGCCAGCAGCTTGTGGGGACAGGGCTACGAGCAGTACTTC. It translates to CASSLWGQGYEQYF.

This clonotype was counted only a few times. This chain uses TRBV7-2 with TRBJ2-1, with 7 bases aligning to TRBD2. CDR3 length: 17 amino acids. V gave up 1 base and J gave up 8 bases; unmatched junction bases: 14. Germline loops: CDR1 SGHTA, CDR2 FQGNSA. CDR3 DNA sequence: TGTGCCAGCAGCTTAGGCTACGGACTAGAGGGATGGGATGAGCAGTTCTTC. Its protein is CASSLGYGLEGWDEQFF.